What follows describes a single T cell receptor beta chain. Its antigen is undetermined. Germline CDR1 and CDR2: SNHLY and FYNNEI. V dropped 7 bases and J dropped 11 bases, with 21 bases sitting between them. The CDR3 covers 14 residues. The sample is drawn from a study of graft-versus-host responses after intestinal transplantation. Repertoires were generated with immunoSEQ multiplex PCR, while TCRdb's copy carries only in-frame clones and drops some. The sample carries about 88,000 clones, 85% to 95% recorded once. Sequenced material: unstimulated CD4+ T cells sorted from spleen or lymph node cells, taken before transplant. This receptor was identified in a human donor who was the organ donor for an intestinal transplant. The chain uses TRBV2 and TRBJ1-5, with D perhaps TRBD1 (6 bases). The CDR3 is CASMMDRGIGAQHF. For the CDR3, the DNA is TGTGCCAGCATGATGGACAGAGGGATCGGGGCCCAGCATTTT. Looking up the rest from reference TRBV2 and TRBJ1-5 gives the full variable domain: EPEVTQTPSHQVTQMGQEVILRCVPISNHLYFYWYRQILGQKVEFLVSFYNNEISEKSEIFDDQFSVERPDGSNFTLKIRSTKLEDSAMYFCASMMDRGIGAQHFGDGTRLSIL.